The sequence of this T cell receptor (beta chain) was determined in a study of T cells in Graves' hyperthyroidism and ophthalmopathy. Study as a whole: Staff took peripheral blood when the initial diagnosis was made, before any treatment began.

No progression to ophthalmopathy during 18 months of follow-up defined stable disease. Fresh peripheral blood, about 9.6 ml, yielded the PBMCs. There were TCR beta CDR3 regions amplified from RNA transcripts. With the HTBI primer set, the TCR CDR3 went through a first round of RT-PCR. TCRdb ran MiXCR on the multiplex PCR reads and lists one entry per CDR3 protein. The sample yields around 350,000 distinct CDR3 sequences, roughly 19% seen once. This clonotype was picked up many times. Its cognate antigen is unknown. Trimming removed 0 bases from V and 2 bases from J; junction bases left unmatched: 9. In germline, CDR1 is DFQATT, CDR2 SNEGSKA (reference sequence). This CDR3 is 16 amino acids long. Overall study results and limits: Ophthalmopathy and stable hyperthyroidism were told apart by a 13 V-J model.

Input material: blood. The genes are TRBV20-1 and TRBJ1-2; 7 positions agree with TRBD1. The receptor was isolated from a woman aged 18-35 years with Graves' hyperthyroidism. The CDR3 DNA reads as TGCAGTGCTAGAGACTACAGGGGCCCACAAAACTATGGCTACACCTTC. This sequence encodes CSARDYRGPQNYGYTF.